This TCR beta chain was obtained from a study of blood T cell repertoires in COVID-19. Across the whole study: Samples taken during acute and convalescent COVID-19 were collected in the United States, Italy and Spain.

Assay: immunoSEQ multiplex PCR; the TCRdb copy retains only in-frame clones and omits some. The data show tens of thousands of clones, with 70% to 90% seen just once and under 8.5% held by the top ten. V was pared by 8 bases and J by 2 bases, with 8 bases of the junction left unmatched. The CDR3 covers 15 residues. Germline CDR1 reads SGHNT; CDR2 reads YENEEA. V is TRBV11-3 and J is TRBJ2-7; 11 nucleotides match TRBD2. The material sequenced was peripheral blood. This TCR was sampled from a human donor with active COVID-19. The donor label of this sample is uncertain. This CDR3 reads CASSLTSGVAYEQYF. CDR3 nucleotides: TGTGCCAGCTCACTGACTAGCGGGGTTGCCTACGAGCAGTACTTC.